This T cell receptor beta chain was profiled in a study of early T cells in non-severe SARS-CoV-2 infection. The CDR3 is made up of 18 amino acids. Per germline, CDR1 SGHTA and CDR2 FQGNSA. The V and J ends lost 3 bases and 3 bases, in that order; junction bases with no gene match: 11. This clonotype occurred many times. TCRdb reprocessed the 5' RACE reads via MiXCR and lists one record per CDR3 protein. The sample carries 27,000 or so distinct CDR3 sequences, roughly 4.4% recorded once. The specimen was whole blood. The source is an adult who was a healthcare worker with PCR-confirmed SARS-CoV-2 infection or an uninfected control (not recorded which). The genes are TRBV7-2 and TRBJ2-1, with TRBD1 identical over 10 bases. The CDR3 nucleotides read TGTGCCAGCAGCTTCCGGGACAGGGGTGGATTGGGCTACAATGAGCAGTTCTTC. Amino acid sequence: CASSFRDRGGLGYNEQFF.